This T cell receptor beta chain was retrieved from a study of T cell repertoires and Cas9 in healthy adults. Background on the study: SpCas9-reactive CD4 and CD8 T cells were characterized for potency, cytotoxicity and lineage. General study points: SpCas9-reactive effector T cells were reportedly restrained in vitro by SpCas9-reactive regulatory T cells.

Germline V gene lookup returns CDR1 SEHNR and CDR2 FQNEAQ (reference sequence). V lost 4 bases and J lost 6; bases outside the gene matches: 8. This CDR3 region has 15 residues. Remarks on this clone: Its antigen remains unidentified.

Data came from immunoSEQ multiplex PCR; TCRdb stores just in-frame clones and leaves some out. The sample consists of around 20,000 clones, 91% of them appearing once. The specimen sequenced was CD4+ effector T cells (CD127+, CD25-, CD137-, CD154-) from PBMCs; culture status not recorded. This TCR was sampled from a human donor in good health. The V gene is TRBV7-9, the J gene TRBJ2-1; 8 bases are shared with TRBD2. CDR3 coding DNA: TGTGCCAGCAGCTCTCGGGGGGGCCCCAGCAATGAGCAGTTCTTC. Protein product: CASSSRGGPSNEQFF.